This T cell receptor (beta chain) was captured by sequencing in a study of cytomegalovirus exposure and HLA in healthy donors. Study results and caveats: The listing of 150 to 200 TCR beta chains classed them as cytomegalovirus-associated.

About this clone: The target antigen is unknown.

The PCR employed 60 Vbeta primers together with 13 Jbeta primers. The method was immunoSEQ multiplex PCR; TCRdb's version includes in-frame clones alone and lacks a portion of them. The repertoire holds tens of thousands of clones, under 80% seen once, with 4.9% in the top ten. The source is a man aged 55 to 70 in good health and CMV-seropositive. What was sequenced was PBMCs.

For the CDR3, the DNA is TGTGCCAGTAGTATAGGGGTTCCGGGTCTAGGCAATCAGCCCCAGCATTTT. This translates into CASSIGVPGLGNQPQHF. The gene calls are TRBV19 and TRBJ1-5; D gene ambiguous. In germline, CDR1 is LNHDA, CDR2 SQIVND (reference sequence). CDR3 length: 17 amino acids. The germline V and J ends were trimmed by 1 base and 2 bases, with 15 bases remaining between them.